The source of this T cell receptor (beta chain) is a study of T cell responses to AZD1222 COVID-19 vaccine. Profiling relied on immunoSEQ multiplex PCR, and the TCRdb table lists in-frame clones only, not all of them. The table lists some 120,000 clones, over 75% of them singletons. This CDR3 is 14 amino acids long. After removal of 5 bases from V and 9 bases from J, the junction contained 7 bases not matched to a gene. In germline, CDR1 is MNHEY, CDR2 SMNVEV (reference sequence). The sample in question was peripheral blood, obtained on day 0 of AZD1222 vaccination. The receptor was isolated from an adult in good health. J is TRBJ1-6 and V is TRBV27; TRBD1 agrees at 7 bases. The CDR3 spells CASSGPGQISPLHF. The CDR3 DNA reads as TGTGCCAGCAGTGGCCCGGGACAGATTTCACCCCTCCACTTT.